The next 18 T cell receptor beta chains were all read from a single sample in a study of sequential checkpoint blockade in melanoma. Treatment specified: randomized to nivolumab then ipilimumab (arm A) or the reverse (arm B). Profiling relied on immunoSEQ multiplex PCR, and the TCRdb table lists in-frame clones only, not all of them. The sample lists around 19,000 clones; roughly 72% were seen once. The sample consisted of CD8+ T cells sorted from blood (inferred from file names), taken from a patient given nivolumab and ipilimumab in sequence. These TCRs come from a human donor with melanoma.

CDR3 loop: CASQQGIAAFF. The CDR3 DNA is TGTGCCAGCCAACAGGGTATCGCAGCTTTCTTT. The V and J genes are TRBV5-8 and TRBJ1-1, with TRBD1 as a possible D gene (6 bases). Trimming removed 7 bases from V and 10 bases from J, with 14 bases in between. CDR1 and CDR2 from the germline V gene are SGHTS and YDEGEE. CDR3 size: 11 residues.

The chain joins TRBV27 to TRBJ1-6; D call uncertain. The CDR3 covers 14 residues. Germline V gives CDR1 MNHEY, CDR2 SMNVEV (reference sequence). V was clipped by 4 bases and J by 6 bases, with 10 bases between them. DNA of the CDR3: TGTGCCAGCAGTTCCCTTTACTTTAATTCACCCCTCCACTTT. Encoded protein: CASSSLYFNSPLHF.

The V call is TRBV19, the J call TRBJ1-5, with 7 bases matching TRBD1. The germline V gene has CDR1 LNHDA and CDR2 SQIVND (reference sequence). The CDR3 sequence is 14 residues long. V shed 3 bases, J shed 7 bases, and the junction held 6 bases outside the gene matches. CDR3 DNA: TGTGCCAGTAGTATTGACAGGGTGGGCCAGCCCCAGCATTTT. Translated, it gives CASSIDRVGQPQHF.

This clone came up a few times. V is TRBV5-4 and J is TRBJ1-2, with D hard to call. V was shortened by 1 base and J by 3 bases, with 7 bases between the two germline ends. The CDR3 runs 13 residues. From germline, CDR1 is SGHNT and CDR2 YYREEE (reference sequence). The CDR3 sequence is CASSLKGDYGYTF. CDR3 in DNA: TGTGCCAGCAGCTTGAAGGGAGACTATGGCTACACCTTC. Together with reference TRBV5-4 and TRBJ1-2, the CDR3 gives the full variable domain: ETGVTQSPTHLIKTRGQQVTLRCSSQSGHNTVSWYQQALGQGPQFIFQYYREEENGRGNFPPRFSGLQFPNYSSELNVNALELDDSALYLCASSLKGDYGYTFGSGTRLTVV.

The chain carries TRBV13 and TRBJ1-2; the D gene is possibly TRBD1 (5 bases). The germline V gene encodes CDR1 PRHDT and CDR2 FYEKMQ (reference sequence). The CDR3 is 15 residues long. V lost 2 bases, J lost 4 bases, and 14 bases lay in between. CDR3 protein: CASSLRGAPGYGYTF. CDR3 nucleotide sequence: TGTGCCAGCAGCTTACGCGGGGCGCCGGGCTATGGCTACACCTTC.

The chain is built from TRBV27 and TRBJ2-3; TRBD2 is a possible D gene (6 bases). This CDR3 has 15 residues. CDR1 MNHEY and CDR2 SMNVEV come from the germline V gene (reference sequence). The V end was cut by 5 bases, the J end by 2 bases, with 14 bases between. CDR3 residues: CASSTWTTNTDTQYF. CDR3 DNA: TGTGCCAGCAGTACCTGGACTACCAACACAGATACGCAGTATTTT.

The CDR3 region is CASSKGTDGYEQYF. CDR3 nucleotide sequence: TGTGCCAGCAGCAAAGGGACAGACGGCTACGAGCAGTACTTC. The chain couples TRBV9 to TRBJ2-7, with 7 bases aligning to TRBD1. The V gene's germline CDR1 is SGDLS and CDR2 YYNGEE. Unmatched junction bases numbered 7, after V lost 4 bases and J lost 3 bases. The CDR3 runs 14 residues.

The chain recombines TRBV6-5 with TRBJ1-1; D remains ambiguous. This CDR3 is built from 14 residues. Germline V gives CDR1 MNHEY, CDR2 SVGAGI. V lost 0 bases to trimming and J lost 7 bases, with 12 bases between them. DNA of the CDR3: TGTGCCAGCAGTTACTCTGGCGGACTGAGTGAAGCTTTCTTT. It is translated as CASSYSGGLSEAFF.

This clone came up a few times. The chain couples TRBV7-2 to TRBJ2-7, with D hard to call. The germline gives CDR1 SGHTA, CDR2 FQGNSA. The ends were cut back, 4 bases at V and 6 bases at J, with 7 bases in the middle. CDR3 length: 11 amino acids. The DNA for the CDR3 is TGTGCCAGCAGCTGGCTCTGCGAGCAGTACTTC. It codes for CASSWLCEQYF.

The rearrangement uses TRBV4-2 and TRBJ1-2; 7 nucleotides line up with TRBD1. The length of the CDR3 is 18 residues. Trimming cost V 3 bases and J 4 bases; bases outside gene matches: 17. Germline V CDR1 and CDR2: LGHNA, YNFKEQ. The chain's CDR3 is CASSHTPNRQGLFYGYTF. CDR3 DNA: TGTGCCAGCAGCCATACCCCTAATAGACAGGGACTGTTCTATGGCTACACCTTC.

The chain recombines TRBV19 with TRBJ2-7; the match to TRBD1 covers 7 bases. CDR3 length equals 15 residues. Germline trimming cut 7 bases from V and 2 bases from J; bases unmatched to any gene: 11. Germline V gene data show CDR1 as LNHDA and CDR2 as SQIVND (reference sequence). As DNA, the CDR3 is TGTGCCAGTACCTCTGGACAGGACCGAACCTACGAGCAGTACTTC. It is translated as CASTSGQDRTYEQYF.

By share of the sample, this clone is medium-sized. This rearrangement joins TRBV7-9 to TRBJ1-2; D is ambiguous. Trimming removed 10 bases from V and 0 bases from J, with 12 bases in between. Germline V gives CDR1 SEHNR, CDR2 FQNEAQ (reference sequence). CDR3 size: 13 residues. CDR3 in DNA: TGTGCCATCCTAACAGTAGCTAACTATGGCTACACCTTC. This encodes CAILTVANYGYTF.

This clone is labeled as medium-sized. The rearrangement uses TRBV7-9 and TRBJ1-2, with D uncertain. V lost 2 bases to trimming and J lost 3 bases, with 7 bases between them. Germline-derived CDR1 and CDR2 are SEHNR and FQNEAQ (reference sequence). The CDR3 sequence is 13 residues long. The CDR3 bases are TGTGCCAGCAGCTTACAGGATTACTATGGCTACACCTTC. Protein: CASSLQDYYGYTF.

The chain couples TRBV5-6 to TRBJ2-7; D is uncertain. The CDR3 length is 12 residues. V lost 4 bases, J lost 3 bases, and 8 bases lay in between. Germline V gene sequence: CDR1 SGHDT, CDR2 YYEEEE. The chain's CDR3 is CASSHGFYEQYF. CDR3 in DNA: TGTGCCAGCAGCCACGGGTTCTACGAGCAGTACTTC.

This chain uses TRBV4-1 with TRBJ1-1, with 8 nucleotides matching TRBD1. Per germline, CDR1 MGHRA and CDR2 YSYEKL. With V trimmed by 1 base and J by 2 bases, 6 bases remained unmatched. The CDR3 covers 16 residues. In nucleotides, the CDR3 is TGCGCCAGCAGCCAAGTGCAGGGGGCCGGAAACACTGAAGCTTTCTTT. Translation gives CASSQVQGAGNTEAFF.

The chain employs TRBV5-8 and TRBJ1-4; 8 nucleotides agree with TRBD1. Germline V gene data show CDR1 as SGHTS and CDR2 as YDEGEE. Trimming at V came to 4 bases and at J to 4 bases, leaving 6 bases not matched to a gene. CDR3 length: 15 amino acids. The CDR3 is CASSEGQESNEKLFF. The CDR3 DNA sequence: TGTGCCAGCAGCGAGGGACAGGAGAGTAATGAAAAACTGTTTTTT.

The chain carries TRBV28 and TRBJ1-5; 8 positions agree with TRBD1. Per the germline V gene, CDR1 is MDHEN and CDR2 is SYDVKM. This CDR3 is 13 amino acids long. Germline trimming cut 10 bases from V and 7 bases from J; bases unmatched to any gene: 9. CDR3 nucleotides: TGTGCCACTCAAAACAGGGGGAACCAGCCCCAGCATTTT. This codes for CATQNRGNQPQHF.

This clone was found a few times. DNA of the CDR3: TGTGCCAGCACCTCCCAACAGGGCTATGGCTACACCTTC. Protein sequence: CASTSQQGYGYTF. The chain is built from TRBV27 and TRBJ1-2; possible D gene TRBD1, 6 bases. This CDR3 contains 13 residues. Germline V lookup: CDR1 MNHEY, CDR2 SMNVEV (reference sequence). The V end lost 7 bases, the J end lost 4 bases, and 13 bases lay between the germline ends.